The 26 T cell receptor beta chains below were found in one sample sequenced in a study of T-cell memory formation after mild COVID-19. One entry per CDR3 protein results from TCRdb running MiXCR on the 5' RACE reads. The sample lists around 320,000 distinct CDR3 sequences; roughly an eighth were seen once. Specimen: PBMCs or a T cell subset sorted from them (not recorded which). All receptors come from a man between 18 and 29 years old who had mild COVID-19 (a few samples of this study predate the infection). Cell type and time point are not known.

The J gene is TRBJ2-1, the V gene TRBV12-3 or TRBV12-4; D is perhaps TRBD1 or TRBD2 (6 bases each). Trimming cost V 5 bases and J 7 bases, with 18 bases left between them. There are 15 residues in the CDR3. The CDR3 is CASSIGGFLRNEQFF. CDR3 nucleotides: TGTGCCAGCAGTATAGGGGGGTTCCTAAGGAATGAGCAGTTCTTC.

The chain has TRBV3-1 and TRBJ1-1; 9 bases match TRBD1. Unmatched junction bases numbered 1, after V lost 1 base and J lost 1 base. This CDR3 is 15 amino acids long. Germline V gene lookup returns CDR1 LGHDT and CDR2 YNNKEL (reference sequence). In DNA form, the CDR3 reads TGTGCCAGCAGCCAAGGGGGACAGGGGAACACTGAAGCTTTCTTT. Its protein product is CASSQGGQGNTEAFF.

In this sample, this clonotype turned up a few times. V is TRBV12-3 or TRBV12-4 and J is TRBJ2-1; D unresolved. Trimming cost V 5 bases and J 5 bases, with 13 bases left between them. The CDR3 contains 14 residues. The CDR3 reads CASSHSGRDNEQFF. The DNA of the CDR3 is TGTGCCAGCAGTCATTCGGGCCGGGACAATGAGCAGTTCTTC.

This clonotype was counted between two and nine times. The rearrangement joins TRBV7-9 to TRBJ1-5; TRBD1 is a possible D gene (6 bases). Looked up from germline, CDR1 is SEHNR and CDR2 is FQNEAQ (reference sequence). The CDR3 length is 14 residues. V lost 5 bases and J 8 bases, leaving 16 bases between the germline ends. The CDR3 sequence: CASSPLGGREPQHF. The CDR3, as DNA: TGTGCCAGCAGCCCCCTGGGGGGCAGGGAGCCCCAGCATTTT.

The chain carries TRBV11-2 and TRBJ1-6; the D gene is possibly TRBD1 (5 bases). The CDR3 sequence is 15 residues long. V was trimmed by 2 bases and J by 3 bases, leaving 8 bases between them. From germline, CDR1 is SGHAT and CDR2 FQNNGV. The CDR3 bases are TGTGCCAGCAGCTTAATTCAGGGCTATAATTCACCCCTCCACTTT. This codes for CASSLIQGYNSPLHF.

Only a few counts were recorded for this clonotype. The chain is built from TRBV4-3 and TRBJ1-2; D perhaps matches TRBD1 (6 bases). The CDR3 loop spans 15 amino acids. Per the germline V gene, CDR1 is LGHNA and CDR2 is YSLEER. V lost 0 bases, J lost 2 bases, and 10 bases lay in between. DNA of the CDR3: TGCGCCAGCAGCCAAGACGGGACACCCAACTATGGCTACACCTTC. Amino acids: CASSQDGTPNYGYTF.

This clonotype came up a few times. The rearrangement uses TRBV6-5 and TRBJ1-2; the D gene is possibly TRBD1 (5 bases). The CDR3 has 14 amino acids. The V gene's germline CDR1 is MNHEY and CDR2 SVGAGI. The V gene lost 5 bases and the J gene lost 7 bases, with 17 bases spanning the gap. As DNA, the CDR3 is TGTGCCAGCAGTACCAACGGGGGGTGGGCTGGCTACACCTTC. It translates to CASSTNGGWAGYTF.

The chain uses TRBV7-9 and TRBJ1-2, with 9 bases identical to TRBD1. The length of the CDR3 is 15 residues. The junction had 5 bases not matched to a gene; V was cut back by 4 bases and J by 2 bases. Germline CDR1 and CDR2: SEHNR and FQNEAQ (reference sequence). The chain's CDR3 is CASSSAGTGNYGYTF. The CDR3 DNA sequence: TGTGCCAGCAGCTCGGCCGGGACAGGGAACTATGGCTACACCTTC.

This chain uses TRBV15 with TRBJ2-1; D unclear. Germline CDR1 and CDR2: LNHNV and YYDKDF (reference sequence). The germline V and J ends were trimmed by 0 bases and 1 base, with 13 bases remaining between them. This CDR3 region has 17 residues. The CDR3 bases are TGTGCCACCAGCAGAGATCTCAGTCGATTGTCCTACAATGAGCAGTTCTTC. It encodes CATSRDLSRLSYNEQFF.

This sequence joins TRBV20-1 and TRBJ1-1; D uncertain. The CDR3 is 11 amino acids. Germline CDR1 reads DFQATT; CDR2 reads SNEGSKA (reference sequence). Trimming shortened V by 3 bases and J by 4 bases, and 6 bases separated the two germline ends. In nucleotides, the CDR3 is TGCAGTGCTAGGATTCCCACTGAAGCTTTCTTT. As protein: CSARIPTEAFF.

This clonotype was seen many times. The rearrangement links TRBV29-1 to TRBJ2-3, with TRBD2 matching over 9 bases. CDR1 and CDR2 (germline): SQVTM, ANQGSEA. The CDR3 loop spans 14 amino acids. Losses at the gene ends were 7 bases for V and 5 bases for J; bases not matched to a gene: 10. The CDR3 spells CSATGTSQGDTQYF. The CDR3 DNA is TGCAGCGCGACAGGGACTAGCCAAGGAGATACGCAGTATTTT.

This clonotype has at least ten counts. The chain has TRBV5-5 and TRBJ1-1; D is uncertain. The CDR3 has 14 residues. Germline V gene data show CDR1 as SGHKS and CDR2 as YYEKEE (reference sequence). With 5 bases removed from V and 4 bases from J, the gap between germline ends came to 15 bases. The DNA for the CDR3 is TGTGCCAGCAGAACCGAGCCCTGGGGCACTGAAGCTTTCTTT. Translation: CASRTEPWGTEAFF.

This clonotype was counted a few times. V usage is TRBV11-2 and J usage is TRBJ2-1; no firm D call. Trimming stripped 1 base from V and 4 bases from J, with 14 bases between. From germline, CDR1 is SGHAT and CDR2 FQNNGV. The CDR3 contains 16 residues. CDR3 nucleotides: TGTGCCAGCAGCTTAGTCACGGTCCTCGGGTACAATGAGCAGTTCTTC. It yields the protein CASSLVTVLGYNEQFF.

V usage is TRBV20-1 and J usage is TRBJ2-5, with 9 bases that match TRBD2. CDR1 DFQATT and CDR2 SNEGSKA come from the germline V gene (reference sequence). Trimming took 2 bases from V and 3 from J; bases not matched to a gene: 4. The CDR3 loop spans 14 amino acids. This CDR3 reads CSARSQRGEETQYF. In DNA, the CDR3 is TGCAGTGCTAGAAGCCAGCGGGGGGAAGAGACCCAGTACTTC.

This clonotype was recorded a few times. The CDR3 DNA sequence: TGTGCCAGCAGCTTGGCCGGTCGGCGTAACACCGGGGAGCTGTTTTTT. Translation: CASSLAGRRNTGELFF. The chain joins TRBV5-4 to TRBJ2-2; D is uncertain. Trimming cost V 0 bases and J 2 bases, with 11 bases left between them. Germline V gene lookup returns CDR1 SGHNT and CDR2 YYREEE (reference sequence). The CDR3 has 16 residues.

The table lists this clonotype with a few counts. This rearrangement joins TRBV15 to TRBJ2-1; D call uncertain. The CDR3 spans 13 residues. Germline CDR1 LNHNV, CDR2 YYDKDF (reference sequence). Trimming left V 5 bases short and J 10 bases short, with 15 bases between. CDR3 nucleotide sequence: TGTGCCACCAGCTTTGTTGGAGTTGGGGAGCAGTTCTTC. Translation: CATSFVGVGEQFF.

This clonotype was counted a few times. The J gene is TRBJ2-2, the V gene TRBV7-9, with a weak D call TRBD2 (7 bases). The CDR3 extends over 16 amino acids. Trimming stripped 5 bases from V and 7 bases from J, with 20 bases between. CDR1 and CDR2 from the germline V gene are SEHNR and FQNEAQ (reference sequence). The CDR3 region has the DNA TGTGCCAGCAGCCCCCTGATCGGGGGGCGGGTCGGGGAGCTGTTTTTT. As protein: CASSPLIGGRVGELFF. Looking up the rest from reference TRBV7-9 and TRBJ2-2 gives the full variable domain: DTGVSQNPRHKITKRGQNVTFRCDPISEHNRLYWYRQTLGQGPEFLTYFQNEAQLEKSRLLSDRFSAERPKGSFSTLEIQRTEQGDSAMYLCASSPLIGGRVGELFFGEGSRLTVL.

This clonotype was recorded a few times. This chain uses TRBV5-1 with TRBJ2-5; 10 bases agree with TRBD2. The J segment lost 7 bases and the V segment lost 0 bases, leaving 6 bases of the junction unmatched. Germline lookup yields CDR1 SGHRS and CDR2 YFSETQ. This CDR3 has 15 amino acids. The CDR3 loop is CASSLEAGGPVTQYF. The CDR3, as DNA: TGCGCCAGCAGCTTGGAAGCGGGGGGGCCGGTGACCCAGTACTTC.

V and J are TRBV5-1 and TRBJ2-2; the D is unclear. There are 14 residues in the CDR3. V lost 0 bases to trimming and J lost 5 bases, with 8 bases between them. Per germline, CDR1 SGHRS and CDR2 YFSETQ. Here the CDR3 DNA reads TGCGCCAGCAGCTTGGACGGCCAGACCGGGGAGCTGTTTTTT. It translates to CASSLDGQTGELFF.

This clonotype was recorded at least ten times. The chain couples TRBV6-1 to TRBJ2-2; a weak D match, TRBD2 (6 bases). Trimming shortened V by 5 bases and J by 1 base, and 11 bases separated the two germline ends. CDR1 is MNHNS and CDR2 is SASEGT in the germline V gene. The CDR3 has 15 amino acids. CDR3 coding DNA: TGTGCCAGCAGTCCCGGGACTTTGAACACCGGGGAGCTGTTTTTT. This gives the protein CASSPGTLNTGELFF.

This chain links TRBV18 with TRBJ2-3; D is undetermined. This CDR3 has 14 residues. The V end was cut by 1 base, the J end by 2 bases, with 7 bases between. The germline CDR1 and CDR2 sequences are KGHSH and LQKENI. CDR3 DNA sequence: TGTGCCAGCTCACCACAGGGATTCACAGATACGCAGTATTTT. Amino acids: CASSPQGFTDTQYF.

This clonotype has only a few counts. This chain uses TRBV18 with TRBJ2-7, with D possibly TRBD2 on 5 matching bases. CDR3 length: 13 residues. V was clipped by 2 bases and J by 3 bases, with 8 bases between them. Germline V gene lookup returns CDR1 KGHSH and CDR2 LQKENI. The CDR3, as DNA: TGTGCCAGCTCACCAAGAGGGTTCTACGAGCAGTACTTC. This codes for CASSPRGFYEQYF.

The rearrangement uses TRBV14 and TRBJ1-2; 11 positions match TRBD1. The CDR3 has 16 amino acids. The germline CDR1 and CDR2 sequences are SGHDN and FVKESK. The trim removed 5 bases at V and 8 bases at J, leaving 13 bases unmatched. In DNA, the CDR3 is TGTGCCAGCAGCGAACGGACAGGGGGCTGGTCGTCGGGCTACACCTTC. Amino acids: CASSERTGGWSSGYTF.

This clonotype has a count of ten or more. The chain recombines TRBV7-2 with TRBJ2-3; 11 bases are a match to TRBD2. Germline CDR1 and CDR2: SGHTA and FQGNSA. V lost 1 base to trimming and J lost 1 base; unmatched junction nucleotides: 4. This CDR3 is 17 amino acids long. CDR3 region: CASSLGVSGGGTDTQYF. The CDR3 DNA reads TGTGCCAGCAGCTTAGGTGTTAGCGGGGGGGGCACAGATACGCAGTATTTT. Filled out from reference TRBV7-2 and TRBJ2-3, the complete variable domain reads GAGVSQSPSNKVTEKGKDVELRCDPISGHTALYWYRQSLGQGLEFLIYFQGNSAPDKSGLPSDRFSAERTGGSVSTLTIQRTQQEDSAVYLCASSLGVSGGGTDTQYFGPGTRLTVL.

This clonotype was seen a handful of times. No DNA is shown, since the ends of the CDR3 on it are uncertain; the CDR3 is the one TCRdb lists. The chain links TRBV15 to TRBJ1-1; TRBD1 is the table's D call, not checked against the DNA. The CDR3 region is 13 residues in length, termini included. CDR1 is LNHNV and CDR2 is YYDKDF in the germline V gene (reference sequence). The CDR3 protein is CATSRVGQGATMF.

V and J are TRBV5-6 and TRBJ2-7; 8 bases fit TRBD2. Losses at the gene ends were 3 bases for V and 2 bases for J; bases not matched to a gene: 4. There are 14 residues in the CDR3. Germline loops: CDR1 SGHDT, CDR2 YYEEEE. The CDR3 coding sequence is TGTGCCAGCAGCTGGGGACTAGAGGCCTACGAGCAGTACTTC. Its translation is CASSWGLEAYEQYF.